The 17 T cell receptor beta chains in this list originate from one sample, sequenced in a study of blood T cell repertoires in COVID-19. Method: immunoSEQ multiplex PCR; TCRdb's copy keeps in-frame clones and lacks some. The sample consists of almost 400,000 clones, roughly 86% of them appearing once. Specimen: PBMCs or T cells enriched from blood (not recorded which). The source of these receptors is a woman in her 30s who had recovered from COVID-19.

The genes are TRBV10-2 and TRBJ2-7; 7 bases agree with TRBD2. CDR3 length equals 17 residues. J was trimmed by 6 bases and V by 2 bases; bases with no gene match: 16. Germline V CDR1 and CDR2: WSHSY, SAAADI. The CDR3 spells CASSETGLGLGHPEQYF. The CDR3 region has the DNA TGCGCCAGCAGTGAGACCGGTCTAGGACTAGGCCACCCCGAGCAGTACTTC.

The sample holds a few counts of this clone. The rearrangement joins TRBV30 to TRBJ1-1; no definite D call. V lost 0 bases and J lost 0, with 8 bases in between. Germline V lookup: CDR1 GTSNPN, CDR2 SVGIG (reference sequence). The CDR3 is 14 amino acids. CDR3 bases: TGTGCCTGGAGTGTACGAGGGCTGAACACTGAAGCTTTCTTT. This translates into CAWSVRGLNTEAFF.

The V gene is TRBV11-2, the J gene TRBJ1-5, with a tentative D call TRBD1 (5 bases). The CDR3 loop spans 14 amino acids. Looked up from germline, CDR1 is SGHAT and CDR2 is FQNNGV. The V gene lost 6 bases and the J gene lost 0 bases, with 9 bases spanning the gap. The DNA for the CDR3 is TGTGCCAGCAGTTCACAGGATAGCAATCAGCCCCAGCATTTT. It encodes CASSSQDSNQPQHF.

The CDR3 sequence: CASSWEIDSPLHF. The CDR3, as DNA: TGTGCCAGCAGTTGGGAGATTGACTCACCCCTCCACTTT. V usage is TRBV12-3 or TRBV12-4 and J usage is TRBJ1-6; D ambiguous. The CDR3 runs to 13 residues. V gave up 4 bases and J gave up 10 bases, with 11 bases separating them.

The chain has TRBV19 and TRBJ2-1, with D possibly TRBD1 on 5 matching bases. The CDR3 has 15 amino acids. Germline loops: CDR1 LNHDA, CDR2 SQIVND (reference sequence). The V and J ends lost 1 base and 2 bases respectively, with 9 bases between them. This chain's CDR3 is CASSIGRDAYNEQFF. Written as DNA, the CDR3 is TGTGCCAGTAGTATAGGCAGGGATGCCTACAATGAGCAGTTCTTC.

The chain combines TRBV10-3 with TRBJ2-3; 10 bases agree with TRBD2. Germline V gene sequence: CDR1 ENHRY, CDR2 SYGVKD. The CDR3 length is 17 residues. V lost 4 bases to trimming and J lost 0 bases; unmatched junction nucleotides: 7. Written as DNA, the CDR3 is TGTGCCATCAGTGCGGGGGTAGCGGGAGGTAGCACAGATACGCAGTATTTT. Translation: CAISAGVAGGSTDTQYF.

Remarks on this clone: At the DNA level, this CDR3 is encoded by other sequences in the same sample as well. The chain carries TRBV12-3 or TRBV12-4 and TRBJ2-3; D might be TRBD2 (6 bases). The CDR3 runs to 12 residues. Trimming stripped 3 bases from V and 5 bases from J, with 6 bases between. The CDR3 DNA sequence: TGTGCCAGCAGTTTGGGGGGAGATACGCAGTATTTT. Translated: CASSLGGDTQYF.

The CDR3 sequence is CASSAGTRRTYEQYF. The CDR3 DNA reads TGTGCCAGCAGTGCCGGGACTAGGCGAACCTACGAGCAGTACTTC. The chain joins TRBV27 to TRBJ2-7; TRBD2 agrees at 8 bases. The CDR3 is 15 amino acids. The V gene end was trimmed by 5 bases and the J gene end by 2 bases; junction bases not matched to a gene: 8. Germline assignment: CDR1 MNHEY and CDR2 SMNVEV (reference sequence).

The chain joins TRBV28 to TRBJ2-7; the match to TRBD2 covers 7 bases. The V and J ends lost 7 bases and 7 bases, in that order; junction bases with no gene match: 13. CDR3 size: 14 residues. Germline-derived CDR1 and CDR2 are MDHEN and SYDVKM. The CDR3 reads CASTEGGRSEEQYF. In DNA, the CDR3 is TGTGCCAGCACTGAGGGCGGGAGATCGGAAGAGCAGTACTTC.

The J gene is TRBJ1-2, the V gene TRBV11-2, with D uncertain. This CDR3 spans 14 amino acids. V was shortened by 2 bases and J by 4 bases, with 11 bases between the two germline ends. Germline V gives CDR1 SGHAT, CDR2 FQNNGV. The CDR3 protein is CASSLFTGSYGYTF. CDR3 coding DNA: TGTGCCAGCAGCTTATTCACGGGATCCTATGGCTACACCTTC.

This rearrangement joins TRBV12-3 or TRBV12-4 to TRBJ1-1; 7 bases fit TRBD1. The J segment lost 0 bases and the V segment lost 9 bases, leaving 4 bases of the junction unmatched. The CDR3 runs to 13 residues. CDR3 loop: CASSQGMNTEAFF. CDR3 DNA: TGTGCCAGTTCACAGGGGATGAACACTGAAGCTTTCTTT.

The CDR3 DNA follows: TGCGCCAGCAGCTGGGGGGTAGACAATGAGCAGTTCTTC. Translated: CASSWGVDNEQFF. The chain uses TRBV5-1 and TRBJ2-1; a possible D gene is TRBD2 (6 bases). Trimming left V 3 bases short and J 5 bases short, with 9 bases between. The germline gives CDR1 SGHRS, CDR2 YFSETQ. CDR3 length: 13 amino acids.

This sequence joins TRBV5-1 and TRBJ1-4; D gene ambiguous. CDR1 and CDR2 from the germline V gene are SGHRS and YFSETQ. The V end was cut by 0 bases, the J end by 2 bases, with 5 bases between. This CDR3 region has 14 residues. CDR3 DNA: TGCGCCAGCAGCTTGGGGCACACTAATGAAAAACTGTTTTTT. Translating gives CASSLGHTNEKLFF.

This chain joins TRBV10-3 and TRBJ2-2, with 11 nucleotides matching TRBD2. This CDR3 is built from 18 residues. From germline, CDR1 is ENHRY and CDR2 SYGVKD. The trim removed 4 bases at V and 4 bases at J, leaving 11 bases unmatched. DNA of the CDR3: TGTGCCATCAGTGGCCCGGTAGCGGGAGGGCCCGGCACCGGGGAGCTGTTTTTT. Translating it yields CAISGPVAGGPGTGELFF.

On this clone: At one end the junction does not follow the germline gene, possibly because of a read error. This chain links TRBV18 with TRBJ1-1; D not resolved. Germline V CDR1 and CDR2: KGHSH, LQKENI. The CDR3 consists of 13 residues. CDR3 residues: CASSPQRNTEAFF. The CDR3 DNA reads as TGTGCCAGCTCGCCACAGAGGAACACTGAAGCTTTCTTT.

The J gene is TRBJ2-7, the V gene TRBV7-2; 8 bases fit TRBD2. The V and J ends lost 5 bases and 3 bases, in that order; junction bases with no gene match: 12. The CDR3 consists of 16 residues. Germline CDR1 SGHTA, CDR2 FQGNSA. CDR3 nucleotide sequence: TGTGCCAGCAGCCCTCACCCGCGGGGGGCCCACTACGAGCAGTACTTC. Its translation is CASSPHPRGAHYEQYF.

The chain links TRBV28 to TRBJ1-3; D is perhaps TRBD1 (6 bases). This CDR3 spans 15 amino acids. Trimming stripped 6 bases from V and 4 bases from J, with 16 bases between. Looked up from germline, CDR1 is MDHEN and CDR2 is SYDVKM. Here the CDR3 reads CASSVPGAKGNTIYF. The CDR3 DNA is TGTGCCAGCAGCGTGCCAGGGGCCAAAGGAAACACCATATATTTT.